The 27 T cell receptor beta chains in this list originate from one sample, sequenced in a study of T-cell reconstitution after alpha-beta-depleted transplantation in children. Unique molecular identifiers were incorporated when the TCRbeta library was constructed. TCRdb reprocessed the PCR reads via MiXCR and lists one record per CDR3 protein. Of about 240,000 distinct CDR3 sequences in the sample, roughly 23% are singletons; the top ten hold roughly 2.6%. The sample consisted of PBMCs, taken before TCRalphabeta/CD19-depleted stem cell transplant. These receptors were obtained from a girl aged 2-10 years with Fanconi anemia, due to receive a stem cell transplant.

This clonotype was seen more than once but under ten times. The chain joins TRBV11-2 to TRBJ2-1, with D tentatively TRBD1 (6 bases). Trimming cost V 7 bases and J 6 bases, with 16 bases left between them. Per germline, CDR1 SGHAT and CDR2 FQNNGV. The CDR3 extends over 14 amino acids. As DNA, the CDR3 is TGTGCCAGCAAAGAGGTAGCAGGGGTCAATGAGCAGTTCTTC. The encoded protein is CASKEVAGVNEQFF.

Ten or more counts support this clonotype. The chain employs TRBV10-1 and TRBJ2-7; D possibly matches TRBD1 or TRBD2 (5 bases each). The V end lost 2 bases, the J end lost 2 bases, and 10 bases lay between the germline ends. CDR1 and CDR2 (germline): WNHNN, SYGVQD (reference sequence). The length of the CDR3 is 14 residues. The CDR3 reads CASSEGTPTYEQYF. CDR3 in DNA: TGCGCCAGCAGTGAGGGGACCCCAACCTACGAGCAGTACTTC.

This clonotype was seen repeatedly, ten times or more. The chain joins TRBV29-1 to TRBJ2-7, with D possibly TRBD1 on 5 matching bases. CDR3 length: 14 residues. Trimming stripped 0 bases from V and 3 bases from J, with 12 bases between. Germline-derived CDR1 and CDR2 are SQVTM and ANQGSEA. The CDR3 bases are TGCAGCGTTGAAGATAGGGGTCAGCGCTACGAGCAGTACTTC. Its translation: CSVEDRGQRYEQYF.

Concerning this clonotype: This could be a read error, since a much larger clone is one nucleotide away. The chain has TRBV7-9 and TRBJ2-7; D ambiguous. Per the germline V gene, CDR1 is SEHNR and CDR2 is FQNEAQ (reference sequence). This CDR3 is built from 11 residues. The CDR3 nucleotides are TGTGCCAGCAGCAAGATCTACGAGCAGTGCTTC. Amino acids: CASSKIYEQCF.

This chain connects TRBV28 to TRBJ2-6; D not certain. The CDR3 sequence is 16 residues long. The germline V gene encodes CDR1 MDHEN and CDR2 SYDVKM. With 3 bases removed from V and 0 bases from J, the gap between germline ends came to 9 bases. Here the CDR3 DNA reads TGTGCCAGCAGTTTCAGGAAGTTCTCTGGGGCCAACGTCCTGACTTTC. This codes for CASSFRKFSGANVLTF.

This clonotype was seen ten or more times. The chain is built from TRBV29-1 and TRBJ2-1; the match to TRBD2 covers 7 bases. After removal of 1 base from V and 4 bases from J, the junction contained 4 bases not matched to a gene. Per the germline V gene, CDR1 is SQVTM and CDR2 is ANQGSEA. CDR3 size: 14 residues. CDR3 nucleotides: TGCAGCGTTGAAGCTAGCGGACTATACAATGAGCAGTTCTTC. Its translation is CSVEASGLYNEQFF.

The chain couples TRBV20-1 to TRBJ1-5; no firm D call. The V end was cut by 1 base, the J end by 3 bases, with 10 bases between. This CDR3 has 14 residues. The germline V gene encodes CDR1 DFQATT and CDR2 SNEGSKA (reference sequence). CDR3 sequence: CSARASLDNQPQHF. The CDR3 DNA reads TGCAGTGCTAGAGCATCCCTGGACAATCAGCCCCAGCATTTT.

This clonotype has just a few counts. The genes are TRBV4-2 and TRBJ1-1; no clear D gene. Trimming pared 0 bases from V and 0 bases from J, leaving 8 bases between. From germline, CDR1 is LGHNA and CDR2 YNFKEQ. This CDR3 spans 15 amino acids. The CDR3 protein is CASSQDRSMNTEAFF. In nucleotides, the CDR3 is TGTGCCAGCAGCCAAGATCGATCCATGAACACTGAAGCTTTCTTT.

V gene TRBV11-2 combines with J gene TRBJ2-7; weak D call: TRBD2 (5 bases). Trimming removed 0 bases from V and 2 bases from J, with 11 bases in between. The V gene's germline CDR1 is SGHAT and CDR2 FQNNGV. The CDR3 has 15 residues. As DNA, the CDR3 is TGTGCCAGCAGCTTAGATTGGACTCTGCCCTACGAGCAGTACTTC. Protein product: CASSLDWTLPYEQYF. Based on the CDR3 plus reference TRBV11-2 and TRBJ2-7, the full variable domain is EAGVAQSPRYKIIEKRQSVAFWCNPISGHATLYWYQQILGQGPKLLIQFQNNGVVDDSQLPKDRFSAERLKGVDSTLKIQPAKLEDSAVYLCASSLDWTLPYEQYFGPGTRLTVT.

In its sample, this clonotype was seen many times. The J gene is TRBJ1-6, the V gene TRBV20-1; D call uncertain. Trimming took 6 bases from V and 7 from J, leaving 19 bases between them. This CDR3 spans 15 amino acids. Germline CDR1 is DFQATT and CDR2 is SNEGSKA (reference sequence). The CDR3 protein is CSASRDRKSNSPLHF. The CDR3 DNA is TGCAGTGCCAGTCGAGATCGTAAATCGAATTCACCCCTCCACTTT.

This clonotype has at least ten counts. The V gene is TRBV5-6, the J gene TRBJ2-1; 7 nucleotides agree with TRBD2. CDR3 length: 15 residues. Per the germline V gene, CDR1 is SGHDT and CDR2 is YYEEEE. V shed 4 bases and J 5 bases; nucleotides not matched to a gene: 9. CDR3 sequence: CASSREASGHNEQFF. The CDR3, as DNA: TGTGCCAGCAGCAGGGAGGCTAGCGGCCACAATGAGCAGTTCTTC.

This clonotype was picked up a small number of times. The gene calls are TRBV7-9 and TRBJ2-7; TRBD1 matches 9 bases. The CDR3 runs to 14 residues. The germline gives CDR1 SEHNR, CDR2 FQNEAQ (reference sequence). Trimming at V came to 5 bases and at J to 3 bases, leaving 5 bases not matched to a gene. Here the CDR3 reads CASSPQGADYEQYF. The CDR3 DNA reads as TGTGCCAGCAGCCCACAGGGGGCGGACTACGAGCAGTACTTC. The full variable domain, rest sourced from reference TRBV7-9 and TRBJ2-7, is DTGVSQNPRHKITKRGQNVTFRCDPISEHNRLYWYRQTLGQGPEFLTYFQNEAQLEKSRLLSDRFSAERPKGSFSTLEIQRTEQGDSAMYLCASSPQGADYEQYFGPGTRLTVT.

This clonotype has ten or more counts. This sequence joins TRBV20-1 and TRBJ1-4; the D gene is possibly TRBD1 (5 bases). CDR1 is DFQATT and CDR2 is SNEGSKA in the germline V gene (reference sequence). CDR3 size: 13 residues. V was cut by 3 bases and J by 3 bases, with 8 bases left in between. CDR3 DNA: TGCAGTGCTAGCGGACAATCTAATGAAAAACTGTTTTTT. Translated: CSASGQSNEKLFF.

This chain connects TRBV7-3 to TRBJ2-1; TRBD2 matches 8 bases. After removal of 4 bases from V and 4 bases from J, the junction contained 6 bases not matched to a gene. The length of the CDR3 is 15 residues. Germline V gene data show CDR1 as SGHTA and CDR2 as FQGTGA. CDR3 sequence reads: CASSYTSGDYNEQFF. The CDR3 region has the DNA TGTGCCAGCAGCTACACTAGCGGAGATTACAATGAGCAGTTCTTC.

The chain carries TRBV6-2 or TRBV6-3 and TRBJ2-3; D perhaps matches TRBD1 (5 bases). Trimming removed 2 bases from V and 2 bases from J, with 8 bases in between. The germline CDR1 and CDR2 sequences are MNHEY and SVGEGT. This CDR3 is 14 amino acids long. CDR3 loop: CASSYADNTDTQYF. The CDR3 bases are TGTGCCAGCAGTTACGCGGACAACACAGATACGCAGTATTTT.

The chain carries TRBV7-9 and TRBJ2-4, with 10 nucleotides matching TRBD1. The CDR3 consists of 15 residues. Trimming took 0 bases from V and 8 from J; bases not matched to a gene: 4. Germline CDR1 is SEHNR and CDR2 is FQNEAQ (reference sequence). The CDR3 sequence is CASSLAGQGWDIQYF. The CDR3 DNA is TGTGCCAGCAGCTTAGCGGGACAGGGGTGGGACATTCAGTACTTC. The full variable domain, rest sourced from reference TRBV7-9 and TRBJ2-4, is DTGVSQNPRHKITKRGQNVTFRCDPISEHNRLYWYRQTLGQGPEFLTYFQNEAQLEKSRLLSDRFSAERPKGSFSTLEIQRTEQGDSAMYLCASSLAGQGWDIQYFGAGTRLSVL.

This clonotype was seen at least ten times. The rearrangement uses TRBV12-3 or TRBV12-4 and TRBJ2-1; perhaps D is TRBD1 or TRBD2 (5 bases each). This CDR3 is 13 amino acids long. V was trimmed by 6 bases and J by 13 bases, leaving 19 bases between them. The CDR3 DNA reads as TGTGCCAGCAGCCCCGGGACGCGCCCGTATCAGTTCTTC. Residues: CASSPGTRPYQFF.

Many counts were recorded for this clonotype. The chain links TRBV29-1 to TRBJ1-2; no reliable D call. Trimming pared 6 bases from V and 0 bases from J, leaving 17 bases between. Germline assignment: CDR1 SQVTM and CDR2 ANQGSEA. CDR3 size: 15 residues. CDR3 sequence (DNA): TGCAGCGTCTTTGAGGCCGGTACCCCTAACTATGGCTACACCTTC. Its translation: CSVFEAGTPNYGYTF.

V gene TRBV7-6 combines with J gene TRBJ2-1, with 10 bases fitting TRBD2. CDR1 SGHVS and CDR2 FNYEAQ come from the germline V gene. This CDR3 contains 16 residues. Unmatched junction bases numbered 3, after V lost 0 bases and J lost 4 bases. Here the CDR3 DNA reads TGTGCCAGCAGCTTAGCTCCTAGCGGGAGTTACAATGAGCAGTTCTTC. It specifies CASSLAPSGSYNEQFF.

This clonotype was found many times. The chain employs TRBV7-2 and TRBJ2-3; TRBD2 aligns across 7 bases. In germline, CDR1 is SGHTA, CDR2 FQGNSA. This CDR3 comprises 15 residues. Trimming took 1 base from V and 4 from J; bases not matched to a gene: 5. The CDR3, as DNA: TGTGCCAGCAGCTTAGTTGGGAGCGGGGCAGATACGCAGTATTTT. It codes for CASSLVGSGADTQYF. Full variable domain (missing parts from reference TRBV7-2 and TRBJ2-3): GAGVSQSPSNKVTEKGKDVELRCDPISGHTALYWYRQSLGQGLEFLIYFQGNSAPDKSGLPSDRFSAERTGGSVSTLTIQRTQQEDSAVYLCASSLVGSGADTQYFGPGTRLTVL.

This clonotype was seen ten or more times. The chain joins TRBV27 to TRBJ2-1; 8 nucleotides line up with TRBD1. The germline CDR1 and CDR2 sequences are MNHEY and SMNVEV (reference sequence). The length of the CDR3 is 14 residues. V lost 7 bases and J lost 5; bases outside the gene matches: 7. Here the CDR3 reads CASIGQGIDNEQFF. The CDR3 nucleotides read TGTGCCAGCATCGGACAGGGCATCGACAATGAGCAGTTCTTC.

This clonotype has a count of ten or more. The chain joins TRBV5-1 to TRBJ2-1; the match to TRBD2 covers 9 bases. V trimming: 8 bases; J trimming: 8 bases; junction bases outside the gene matches: 14. The CDR3 contains 15 residues. Germline CDR1 reads SGHRS; CDR2 reads YFSETQ. The CDR3 loop is CASRPGTSFLDEQFF. CDR3 sequence (DNA): TGCGCCAGTCGCCCCGGGACTAGCTTCCTCGATGAGCAGTTCTTC.

The sample holds many counts of this clonotype. The J gene is TRBJ2-2, the V gene TRBV7-2; D is undetermined. The length of the CDR3 is 14 residues. Trimming pared 2 bases from V and 2 bases from J, leaving 6 bases between. CDR1 is SGHTA and CDR2 is FQGNSA in the germline V gene. This CDR3 is CASSLRANTGELFF. For the CDR3, the DNA is TGTGCCAGCAGCTTAAGGGCAAACACCGGGGAGCTGTTTTTT. The entire variable domain, with the rest obtained from reference TRBV7-2 and TRBJ2-2, is as follows: GAGVSQSPSNKVTEKGKDVELRCDPISGHTALYWYRQSLGQGLEFLIYFQGNSAPDKSGLPSDRFSAERTGGSVSTLTIQRTQQEDSAVYLCASSLRANTGELFFGEGSRLTVL.

In this sample, this clonotype turned up a few times. The rearrangement joins TRBV18 to TRBJ1-1; a weak D match, TRBD1 (5 bases). V dropped 3 bases and J dropped 0 bases, with 14 bases sitting between them. The CDR3 spans 16 residues. Germline-derived CDR1 and CDR2 are KGHSH and LQKENI. CDR3 protein: CASSPRTGTLNTEAFF. CDR3 nucleotides: TGTGCCAGCTCACCTCGTACCGGGACGTTGAACACTGAAGCTTTCTTT.

Ten or more counts support this clonotype. This rearrangement joins TRBV20-1 to TRBJ2-5, with D possibly called TRBD1 or TRBD2 (5 bases each). CDR1 is DFQATT, CDR2 SNEGSKA, per germline (reference sequence). V was shortened by 3 bases and J by 4 bases, with 12 bases between the two germline ends. The CDR3 spans 13 residues. The CDR3 DNA reads as TGCAGTGCTAGGGGGGTGGGGCTAGAGACCCAGTACTTC. Its protein is CSARGVGLETQYF.

There are a few counts of this clonotype. This chain uses TRBV20-1 with TRBJ2-1; 11 bases match TRBD2. The CDR3 totals 15 residues. Trimming removed 3 bases from V and 4 bases from J; junction bases left unmatched: 5. The V gene's germline CDR1 is DFQATT and CDR2 SNEGSKA (reference sequence). The CDR3: CSASSLAGGYNEQFF. DNA for the CDR3: TGCAGTGCTAGCAGTTTAGCGGGAGGGTACAATGAGCAGTTCTTC.

The chain recombines TRBV12-3 or TRBV12-4 with TRBJ2-1; no clear D. V lost 5 bases and J 3 bases, leaving 17 bases between the germline ends. The CDR3 sequence is 16 residues long. The CDR3 sequence: CASSKNIVFDYNEQFF. The DNA of the CDR3 is TGTGCCAGCAGTAAAAATATAGTATTTGACTACAATGAGCAGTTCTTC.